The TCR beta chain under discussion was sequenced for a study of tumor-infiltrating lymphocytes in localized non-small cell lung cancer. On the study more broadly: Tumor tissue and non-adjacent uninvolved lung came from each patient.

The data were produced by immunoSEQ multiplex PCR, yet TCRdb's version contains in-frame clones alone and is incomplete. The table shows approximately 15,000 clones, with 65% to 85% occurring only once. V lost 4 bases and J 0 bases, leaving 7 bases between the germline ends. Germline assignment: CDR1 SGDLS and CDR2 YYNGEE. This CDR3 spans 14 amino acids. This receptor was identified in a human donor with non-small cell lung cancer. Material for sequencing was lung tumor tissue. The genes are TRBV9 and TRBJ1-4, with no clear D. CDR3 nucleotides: TGTGCCAGCAGCCCGTCTCCAACTAATGAAAAACTGTTTTTT. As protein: CASSPSPTNEKLFF.